These T cell receptor beta chains were read from a single sample in a study of blood T cell repertoires in COVID-19. Sequenced by immunoSEQ multiplex PCR; TCRdb stores in-frame clones only, minus some. Here the sample spans 250,000 to 300,000 clones, about 90% being singletons. The material sequenced was PBMCs or T cells enriched from blood (not recorded which). Receptors originate from a woman aged 60-70 years who had recovered from COVID-19. The CDR3 runs from the conserved cysteine through the conserved F or W. D genes are given only for firm matches. For some rows the clone size is stated as once, few or many, or as a class when expanded; others skip it.

D,J,V,size,CDR3,DNA
TRBD2,TRBJ2-1,TRBV7-9,.,CASSHGLAGGQSSYNEQFF,TGTGCCAGCAGCCACGGCCTAGCGGGCGGACAAAGCTCCTACAATGAGCAGTTCTTC
TRBD1,TRBJ1-2,TRBV28,once,CASSFPQGTGYGYTF,TGTGCCAGCAGTTTTCCCCAGGGGACAGGCTATGGCTACACCTTC
.,TRBJ1-1,TRBV11-2,.,CASSLSVNTEAFF,TGTGCCAGCAGCTTATCGGTGAACACTGAAGCTTTCTTT
.,TRBJ2-1,TRBV11-2,.,CASSFGGWVSYNEQFF,TGTGCCAGCAGCTTTGGCGGTTGGGTGTCCTACAATGAGCAGTTCTTC
.,TRBJ1-1,TRBV28,.,CASRSLWGPEAFF,TGTGCCAGCAGATCCTTATGGGGGCCTGAAGCTTTCTTT
TRBD2,TRBJ2-2,TRBV5-4,.,CASSAMTSGDLSGELFF,TGTGCCAGCAGCGCGATGACTAGCGGGGACCTCTCCGGGGAGCTGTTTTTT
.,TRBJ1-2,TRBV5-1,.,CASSLGGFGDGYTF,TGCGCCAGCAGCTTAGGGGGATTTGGCGATGGCTACACCTTC
TRBD1,TRBJ1-4,TRBV6-2/TRBV6-3,.,CASSYPGQGNEKLFF,TGTGCCAGCAGTTACCCGGGACAGGGGAATGAAAAACTGTTTTTT
.,TRBJ1-3,TRBV11-2,.,CASSLVGSGNTIYF,TGTGCCAGCAGCTTAGTGGGGAGTGGAAACACCATATATTTT
.,TRBJ1-2,TRBV4-1,.,CASSQLLQIANYGYTF,TGCGCCAGCAGCCAACTTCTACAGATAGCTAACTATGGCTACACCTTC
.,TRBJ1-2,TRBV19,.,CASSIPDSRGYTF,TGTGCCAGTAGTATTCCTGACAGTCGAGGCTACACCTTC
.,TRBJ2-7,TRBV5-4,few,CASSTTGFYEQYF,TGTGCCAGCAGCACGACAGGATTTTACGAGCAGTACTTC
.,TRBJ1-3,TRBV13,once,CASSFSQSGNTIYF,TGTGCCAGCAGCTTTAGTCAATCCGGAAACACCATATATTTT
TRBD1,TRBJ1-1,TRBV30,.,CASRQGNTEAFF,TGTGCCTCCCGACAGGGAAACACTGAAGCTTTCTTT
.,TRBJ2-7,TRBV11-3,.,CASSLAIQGEQYF,TGTGCCAGCAGCTTAGCTATACAGGGTGAGCAGTACTTC
TRBD1,TRBJ1-2,TRBV30,.,CAWSVGTVYGYTF,TGTGCCTGGAGTGTCGGGACAGTCTATGGCTACACCTTC
TRBD2,TRBJ2-7,TRBV4-1,.,CASSQDTASGQYEQYF,TGCGCCAGCAGCCAAGATACGGCTAGCGGGCAATACGAGCAGTACTTC
TRBD2,TRBJ2-2,TRBV5-1,.,CASSPPLAVNTGELFF,TGCGCCAGCAGCCCGCCCCTAGCGGTGAACACCGGGGAGCTGTTTTTT
.,TRBJ1-2,TRBV5-4,.,CASSSGTSPNYGYTF,TGTGCCAGCAGCTCGGGGACATCCCCCAACTATGGCTACACCTTC
TRBD2,TRBJ2-7,TRBV2,.,CASSAGSSGVYEQYF,TGTGCCAGCAGCGCCGGTAGTAGCGGGGTCTACGAGCAGTACTTC
TRBD2,TRBJ2-1,TRBV11-2,.,CASSFRRAGVYNEQFF,TGTGCCAGCAGCTTCCGAAGAGCGGGGGTGTACAATGAGCAGTTCTTC
TRBD1,TRBJ1-4,TRBV10-3,.,CAISGAQDRVGEKLFF,TGTGCCATCAGTGGGGCCCAAGACAGGGTAGGAGAAAAACTGTTTTTT
TRBD2,TRBJ2-2,TRBV10-3,.,CAISEFGLGNTGELFF,TGTGCCATCAGTGAGTTTGGACTAGGGAACACCGGGGAGCTGTTTTTT
TRBD2,TRBJ2-5,TRBV5-1,.,CASSLGSGGREETQYF,TGCGCCAGCAGCTTGGGTAGCGGGGGCCGCGAAGAGACCCAGTACTTC
.,TRBJ1-1,TRBV19,.,CASSMDSMNTEAFF,TGTGCCAGTAGTATGGACAGCATGAACACTGAAGCTTTCTTT
.,TRBJ1-1,TRBV5-4,.,CASSLGFAGLNTEAFF,TGTGCCAGCAGCTTGGGTTTCGCCGGTCTGAACACTGAAGCTTTCTTT
TRBD1,TRBJ1-5,TRBV28,once,CASRPDRARQIF,TGTGCCAGCAGACCCGACAGGGCCCGACAAATTTTT
.,TRBJ1-4,TRBV5-1,once,CASSLLPNEKLFF,TGCGCCAGCAGCTTGCTTCCTAATGAAAAACTGTTTTTT
.,TRBJ1-5,TRBV2,.,CASSEMASGQPQHF,TGTGCCAGCAGTGAAATGGCTTCGGGTCAGCCCCAGCATTTT
.,TRBJ2-7,TRBV19,.,CASSIDGKPHEQYF,TGTGCCAGTAGTATAGACGGGAAGCCCCACGAGCAGTACTTC
.,TRBJ1-6,TRBV4-1,few,CASSQDFSSYNSPLHF,TGCGCCAGCAGCCAAGATTTTAGCTCCTATAATTCACCCCTCCACTTT
TRBD1,TRBJ1-2,TRBV3-1/TRBV3-2,.,CASSRQGGNGYTF,TGTGCCAGCAGCCGTCAGGGGGGCAATGGCTACACCTTC
TRBD1,TRBJ1-2,TRBV30,.,CAWSVQTGYYGYTF,TGTGCCTGGAGTGTCCAGACAGGGTACTATGGCTACACCTTC
TRBD1,TRBJ1-6,TRBV6-1,few,CASSERDRGHSPLHF,TGTGCCAGCAGTGAAAGGGACAGGGGGCACTCACCCCTCCACTTT
.,TRBJ1-2,TRBV5-4,once,CASSPTANYGYTF,TGTGCCAGCAGCCCGACAGCTAACTATGGCTACACCTTC
.,TRBJ2-2,TRBV7-3,once,CASSPDTAAWNTGELFF,TGTGCCAGCAGCCCCGATACTGCGGCCTGGAACACCGGGGAGCTGTTTTTT
TRBD1,TRBJ1-1,TRBV28,.,CASSSQGASTEAFF,TGTGCCAGCAGTTCTCAGGGGGCTAGCACTGAAGCTTTCTTT
.,TRBJ1-4,TRBV5-1,.,CASSLRTATNEKLFF,TGCGCCAGCAGCTTGAGAACGGCAACTAATGAAAAACTGTTTTTT
.,TRBJ2-7,TRBV6-1,.,CASSEAPGMQYF,TGTGCCAGCAGTGAAGCGCCGGGGATGCAGTACTTC
TRBD2,TRBJ2-1,TRBV10-1,once,CASSDISGGASYNEQFF,TGCGCCAGCAGTGACATTAGCGGGGGGGCCTCCTACAATGAGCAGTTCTTC
TRBD2,TRBJ2-7,TRBV18,.,CASSGNRAPFSGRNTYEQYF,TGTGCCAGCTCAGGCAACAGGGCACCTTTTAGCGGGAGGAACACCTACGAGCAGTACTTC
.,TRBJ1-4,TRBV24-1,.,CATSDGHTNEKLFF,TGTGCCACCAGTGATGGACACACTAATGAAAAACTGTTTTTT
TRBD1,TRBJ1-6,TRBV18,.,CASSLSGTGISPLHF,TGTGCCAGCTCACTTTCCGGGACAGGAATTTCACCCCTCCACTTT
.,TRBJ2-7,TRBV11-3,.,CASSLDLGAASYEQYF,TGTGCCAGCAGCTTAGATCTTGGGGCAGCCTCCTACGAGCAGTACTTC
.,TRBJ1-1,TRBV2,.,CASSPPGEKMNTEAFF,TGTGCCAGCAGTCCCCCCGGGGAAAAGATGAACACTGAAGCTTTCTTT
TRBD1,TRBJ1-6,TRBV19,.,CASKEGARSPLHF,TGTGCCAGTAAGGAGGGGGCTCGTTCACCCCTCCACTTT
.,TRBJ2-1,TRBV11-3,.,CASSQLRGWGNEQFF,TGTGCCAGCAGCCAGCTCAGGGGCTGGGGCAATGAGCAGTTCTTC
.,TRBJ2-2,TRBV9,.,CASSVHTVGSTGELFF,TGTGCCAGCAGCGTACATACGGTAGGGAGCACCGGGGAGCTGTTTTTT
.,TRBJ1-1,TRBV6-6,.,CASSYSRNTEAFF,TGTGCCAGCAGTTACTCTAGGAACACTGAAGCTTTCTTT
.,TRBJ2-2,TRBV9,.,CASSVELYSGELFF,TGTGCCAGCAGCGTAGAATTATATTCCGGGGAGCTGTTTTTT
.,TRBJ2-1,TRBV3-1/TRBV3-2,.,CASSQVSGSSYNEQFF,TGTGCCAGCAGCCAAGTTAGTGGGAGCTCCTACAATGAGCAGTTCTTC
.,TRBJ1-2,TRBV30,.,CAWSVNVDYGYTF,TGTGCCTGGAGTGTAAACGTAGACTATGGCTACACCTTC
TRBD1,TRBJ1-2,TRBV14,.,CASSPPTGAEYGYTF,TGTGCCAGCAGCCCCCCTACAGGGGCTGAGTATGGCTACACCTTC
TRBD2,TRBJ2-1,TRBV7-3,few,CASSFGSGRGYEQFF,TGTGCCAGCAGCTTCGGCAGCGGGAGAGGTTATGAGCAGTTCTTC